This is a list of T cell receptor beta chains from one sample in a study of cytomegalovirus exposure and HLA in healthy donors. Measured with immunoSEQ multiplex PCR; TCRdb has only the in-frame clones, and not every one. The table lists approximately 210,000 clones, around 80% of them singletons, with approximately 1.8% in the top ten. Specimen: PBMCs. The source of these receptors is a man aged 18 to 30 in good health and CMV-seronegative. The CDR3 runs from the conserved cysteine through the conserved F or W. Each record gives: V gene, D gene, clone size, J gene, CDR3 DNA, CDR3 protein. D genes are given only for firm matches. The listing skips clone size in some rows; elsewhere it reads once, few, many or a size class.

TRBV4-1,.,few,TRBJ2-7,TGCGCCAGCAGCCAAGTTCCCAACGAGCAGTACTTC,CASSQVPNEQYF
TRBV5-8,.,.,TRBJ1-2,TGTGCCAGCAGCGAACGGACAGACTATGGCTACACCTTC,CASSERTDYGYTF
TRBV11-2,.,.,TRBJ1-1,TGTGCCAGCAGGGAGGGAGAGAACACTGAAGCTTTCTTT,CASREGENTEAFF
TRBV2,TRBD2,.,TRBJ2-1,TGTGCCAGCAGTGAACCGGGAGGCTCCTACAATGAGCAGTTCTTC,CASSEPGGSYNEQFF
TRBV5-1,.,.,TRBJ2-2,TGCGCCAGCAGAAGGGTAGGGTCGGGAACCGGGGAGCTGTTTTTT,CASRRVGSGTGELFF
TRBV2,TRBD1,.,TRBJ1-4,TGTGCCAGCAGTCAGGACAGGGGGAATGAAAAACTGTTTTTT,CASSQDRGNEKLFF
TRBV11-3,.,.,TRBJ2-7,TGTGCCAGCAGCTTAGACAGGGGCAGGTCCTACGAGCAGTACTTC,CASSLDRGRSYEQYF
TRBV7-2,TRBD1,.,TRBJ2-1,TGTGCCAGCATCCGTAACAGCAGGGGGCCCTACAATGAGCAGTTCTTC,CASIRNSRGPYNEQFF
TRBV2,TRBD2,.,TRBJ2-1,TGTGCCAGCAGTCGACTAGCAGGTCGTAATGAGCAGTTCTTC,CASSRLAGRNEQFF
TRBV5-6,.,.,TRBJ1-1,TGTGCCAGCATCGTTCGGGGTGGGGACACTGAAGCTTTCTTT,CASIVRGGDTEAFF
TRBV19,TRBD1,few,TRBJ1-1,TGTGCCAGTAGTGGAAGGGCAGGGGGCAGGGGAACTGAAGCTTTCTTT,CASSGRAGGRGTEAFF
TRBV10-3,.,few,TRBJ1-1,TGTGCCACCACAAAAGGAGTGAACACTGAAGCTTTCTTT,CATTKGVNTEAFF
TRBV6-4,.,.,TRBJ2-3,TGTGCCAGCAGCTATAACACAGATACGCAGTATTTT,CASSYNTDTQYF
TRBV13,TRBD2,.,TRBJ2-3,TGTGCCAGCAGCTTCCGCCTAGCGGGGCATACGCAGTATTTT,CASSFRLAGHTQYF
TRBV27,.,.,TRBJ2-6,TGTGCCAGCAGTTTATTCAGGGGAGGGTCGCCCCCTCTCTCTGGGGCCAACGTCCTGACTTTC,CASSLFRGGSPPLSGANVLTF
TRBV7-2,.,once,TRBJ1-2,TGTGCCAGCAGCTTAGGAGGGTATGGCTACACCTTC,CASSLGGYGYTF
TRBV6-9,.,.,TRBJ1-2,TGTGCCAGCAGGGGTTGGGGCCCGATGGTGGGCTATGGCTACACCTTC,CASRGWGPMVGYGYTF
TRBV4-3,TRBD2,few,TRBJ2-1,TGCGCCAGCAGCCAAGATGGTAGCGGGGACCCCTACAATGAGCAGTTCTTC,CASSQDGSGDPYNEQFF
TRBV30,.,once,TRBJ1-1,TGTGCCTGGAGTGTACGAGGAGCCTGGAACACTGAAGCTTTCTTT,CAWSVRGAWNTEAFF
TRBV6-5,.,.,TRBJ2-5,TGTGCCAGCAGTTCCCCCGGGGTCCGGACCCAGTACTTC,CASSSPGVRTQYF
TRBV2,.,.,TRBJ2-3,TGTGCCAGCCTACCAACCTGGAGCACAGATACGCAGTATTTT,CASLPTWSTDTQYF
TRBV25-1,TRBD1,.,TRBJ1-2,TGTGCCAGCAGTGATCGGGACAGGGGATTTTATGGCTACACCTTC,CASSDRDRGFYGYTF
TRBV6-6,TRBD2,.,TRBJ2-3,TGTGCCAGCAGGCCACTAGCGATGAGTGCAGATACGCAGTATTTT,CASRPLAMSADTQYF
TRBV21-1,.,.,TRBJ1-2,TGTGCCAGCAGCAAAGTGGGACAGGGGGTGGACTATGGCTACACCTTC,CASSKVGQGVDYGYTF
TRBV9,.,.,TRBJ2-1,TGTGCCAGCAGCGTTGGGACTCGCAATGAGCAGTTCTTC,CASSVGTRNEQFF
TRBV11-2,.,.,TRBJ2-7,TGTGCCAGCAGCTTCCGGGACTCCTATCACGAGCAGTACTTC,CASSFRDSYHEQYF
TRBV10-1,.,.,TRBJ2-5,TGCGCCAGCAGTGACCCGTGCCGGGGGACCCAGTACTTC,CASSDPCRGTQYF
TRBV5-6,TRBD2,.,TRBJ2-1,TGTGCCAGCAGCCTCCTCCGGGAGGCCTCCTACAATGAGCAGTTCTTC,CASSLLREASYNEQFF
TRBV7-2,.,few,TRBJ2-7,TGTGCCAGCAGCTTAGGGGCGGGACCGCAAGCCTACGAGCAGTACTTC,CASSLGAGPQAYEQYF
TRBV19,.,.,TRBJ2-1,TGTGCCAGTAGCTCTGCCCCTACGTGGAATGAGCAGTTCTTC,CASSSAPTWNEQFF
TRBV12-5,TRBD1,.,TRBJ1-3,TGTGCTAGTGTTCGGGACAGCTCTGGAAACACCATATATTTT,CASVRDSSGNTIYF
TRBV9,.,.,TRBJ1-2,TGTGCCAGCAGCGTCGGGGGGCGCGGCGGCTACACCTTC,CASSVGGRGGYTF
TRBV7-9,.,.,TRBJ2-7,TGTGCCAGCAGCTTACTAGCTCGGCAGTACTTC,CASSLLARQYF
TRBV6-5,.,once,TRBJ2-5,TGTGCCAGCAGTTCGACAGTCCAAGAGACCCAGTACTTC,CASSSTVQETQYF
TRBV7-8,.,.,TRBJ1-2,TGTGCCAGCAGCGATGACACCCGGCGGGTCTGGGGCTACACCTTC,CASSDDTRRVWGYTF
TRBV29-1,TRBD1,.,TRBJ2-7,TGCAGCGTTGATGGGGACAGGGGGTACGAGCAGTACTTC,CSVDGDRGYEQYF
TRBV9,.,.,TRBJ2-2,TGTGCCAGCAGCGTTGGGCGTACGAACACCGGGGAGCTGTTTTTT,CASSVGRTNTGELFF
TRBV5-5,.,few,TRBJ2-7,TGTGCCAGCAGCTTGGGGGGGCCCTACGAGCAGTACTTC,CASSLGGPYEQYF
TRBV7-2,TRBD1,.,TRBJ1-4,TGTGCCAGCAGCTTTCAGGGGGCTAATGAAAAACTGTTTTTT,CASSFQGANEKLFF
TRBV30,.,.,TRBJ2-3,TGTGCCTGGAGCTCCCGACTAGGAATCTTGGATACGCAGTATTTT,CAWSSRLGILDTQYF
TRBV5-1,.,.,TRBJ2-1,TGCGCCAGCAGCTTGGCCGGAGTGGGGGCGGCAGCGACGTGGAATGAGCAGTTCTTC,CASSLAGVGAAATWNEQFF
TRBV15,TRBD1,.,TRBJ1-5,TGTGCCACCAGTTGGGACAGTCATAGCAATCAGCCCCAGCATTTT,CATSWDSHSNQPQHF
TRBV6-6,TRBD1,.,TRBJ2-7,TGTGCCAGCAGACGGACAGGGGACGAGCAGTACTTC,CASRRTGDEQYF
TRBV4-1,TRBD2,.,TRBJ2-2,TGCGCCAGCAGCCAAGATAGCGGGAGGACCACCGGGGAGCTGTTTTTT,CASSQDSGRTTGELFF
TRBV6-1,.,.,TRBJ1-6,TGTGCCAGCAGTGTAACGTGGAGCTCCTATAATTCACCCCTCCACTTT,CASSVTWSSYNSPLHF